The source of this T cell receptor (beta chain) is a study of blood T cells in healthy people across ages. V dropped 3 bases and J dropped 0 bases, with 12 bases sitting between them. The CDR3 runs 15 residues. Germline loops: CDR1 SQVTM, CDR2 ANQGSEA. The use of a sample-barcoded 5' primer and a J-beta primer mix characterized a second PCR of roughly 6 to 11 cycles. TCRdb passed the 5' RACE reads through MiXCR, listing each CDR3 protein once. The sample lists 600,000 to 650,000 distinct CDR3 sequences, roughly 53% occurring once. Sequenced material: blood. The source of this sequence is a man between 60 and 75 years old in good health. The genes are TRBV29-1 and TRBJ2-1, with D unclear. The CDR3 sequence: CSVEGTIGSYNEQFF. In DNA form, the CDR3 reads TGCAGCGTTGAGGGCACGATCGGCTCCTACAATGAGCAGTTCTTC.